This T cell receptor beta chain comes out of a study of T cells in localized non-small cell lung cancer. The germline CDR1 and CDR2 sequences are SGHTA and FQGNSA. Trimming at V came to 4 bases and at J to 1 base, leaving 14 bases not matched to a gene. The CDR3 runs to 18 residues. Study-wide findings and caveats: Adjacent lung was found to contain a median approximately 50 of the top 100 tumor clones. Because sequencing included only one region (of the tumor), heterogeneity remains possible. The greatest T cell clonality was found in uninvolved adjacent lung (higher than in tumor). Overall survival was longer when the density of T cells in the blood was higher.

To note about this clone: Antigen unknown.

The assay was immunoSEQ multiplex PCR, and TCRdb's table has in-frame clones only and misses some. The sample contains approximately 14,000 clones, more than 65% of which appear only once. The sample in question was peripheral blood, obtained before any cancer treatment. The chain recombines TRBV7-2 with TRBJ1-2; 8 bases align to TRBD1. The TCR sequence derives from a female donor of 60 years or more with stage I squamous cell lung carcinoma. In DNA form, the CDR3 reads TGTGCCAGCAGCTCCGTCCGGGACAGGCGAAACTTTAACTATGGCTACACCTTC. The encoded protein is CASSSVRDRRNFNYGYTF. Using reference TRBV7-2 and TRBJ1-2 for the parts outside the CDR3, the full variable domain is GAGVSQSPSNKVTEKGKDVELRCDPISGHTALYWYRQSLGQGLEFLIYFQGNSAPDKSGLPSDRFSAERTGGSVSTLTIQRTQQEDSAVYLCASSSVRDRRNFNYGYTFGSGTRLTVV.